The T cell receptor (beta chain) described here comes from a study of CD8 T cells in ankylosing spondylitis (dated by TCRdb to 2015 to 2018). With regard to the full study: The study set out to find disease-linked TCR variants by profiling T cell receptor beta repertoires in ankylosing spondylitis patients and healthy donors. The whole study cohort included roughly 110 healthy donors and 20 to 25 ankylosing spondylitis patients. Samples of peripheral blood were taken, and for ankylosing spondylitis patients, synovial fluid was collected as well.

General study outcomes and caveats: Blood from ankylosing spondylitis patients appeared to be characterized by a TCR beta motif made up of 8 or 9 highly homologous amino acid variants. In peripheral blood, the disease-linked clones were found at relatively low frequencies and had a CD8+ phenotype. Some TCR beta motif variants had previously been reported in synovial fluid and blood of reactive arthritis patients, which suggested common disease-initiation mechanisms. Significant enrichment of the disease-linked clones was reported in matched synovial fluid samples from ankylosing spondylitis patients.

The table lists this clonotype with many counts. What antigen it recognizes has not been identified. Per-base quality was not reported, and no clone a single base away is much larger than it. CDR1 SGHKS and CDR2 YYEKEE were looked up in the germline V gene (reference sequence). The V and J ends are trimmed by 4 bases and 7 bases, leaving 18 bases between them. The CDR3 sequence holds 14 residues, the cysteine and phenylalanine included. Of all the DNA, just the CDR3 is kept, 42 bases in frame from base 1. Sequencing was performed on an Illumina HiSeq 2500. TCR beta libraries were prepared by quantitative 5'-RACE with molecular barcodes. The study's processing was this. A new computational method based on a probabilistic model of VDJ rearrangement was used to identify disease-linked TCR variants. The raw public data were reprocessed by TCRdb itself: fastp quality trimming at Q25, MiXCR clonotype calling, in-frame beta chains only. Rows are combined by CDR3 protein, so each entry shows the most common genes and DNA. The V and J calls, along with clone size, are taken from TCRdb and not from the paper's own processing. The sample includes 210,000 or so distinct CDR3 sequences, with roughly 25% observed a single time. The ten largest make up 5% to 8% of the sample.

The chain was built from TRBV5-5 and TRBJ2-7; the D segment could be TRBD2, given 5 matching bases. This TCR derives from a male donor with ankylosing spondylitis or in good health (not recorded which). Sequencing was performed on blood, either unsorted or a sorted T cell fraction (not recorded which). The CDR3 protein sequence reads: CASSLRWNTGEQYF. The DNA sequence reads TGTGCCAGCAGCCTTCGTTGGAATACGGGGGAGCAGTACTTC.